The rows below give T cell receptor beta chains drawn from one sample of a study of low-dose radiotherapy and immunotherapy resistance in tumors. MiXCR was run by TCRdb on the reads, yielding one entry per CDR3 protein. Among around 99,000 distinct CDR3 sequences listed, under 9.5% were seen once. Sequenced material: PBMCs, taken before treatment. The receptors here all came from a male donor with prostate cancer. Each CDR3 is given with its conserved first and last residue. A D gene is named only where the DNA matches it firmly. Clone size is stated in some rows and not others, as once, few, many or a class when expanded.

>many|TRBJ2-1|-|TRBV11-1
TGTGCCAGCAGCTTAAGAGGGAACTACAATGAGCAGTTCTTC
CASSLRGNYNEQFF
>few|TRBJ1-1|TRBD1|TRBV20-1
TGCAGTGCTAGAGAGACAGGGGGGACTGAAGCTTTCTTT
CSARETGGTEAFF
>many|TRBJ1-3|-|TRBV15
TGTGCCACCAGCAGAGATGTGGTGGCTGGAAACACCATATATTTT
CATSRDVVAGNTIYF
>few|TRBJ2-7|TRBD1|TRBV7-2
TGTGCCAGCAGCTCCGACAGGGGGCCCTTCAAGCAGTACTTC
CASSSDRGPFKQYF
>few|TRBJ1-5|-|TRBV12-3/TRBV12-4
TGTGCCAGCAGTTTATCGGGCCCGGAGGAGCCCCAGCATTTT
CASSLSGPEEPQHF
>medium-sized|TRBJ2-5|TRBD2|TRBV6-6
TGTGCCAGCAGCCCGACTGACGGGAGGGCTCGGAGAGAGACCCAGTACTTC
CASSPTDGRARRETQYF
>many|TRBJ2-7|TRBD2|TRBV9
TGTGCCAGCAGCGCTTTTCTCGGCGGGAGTTCCGGCGAGCAGTACTTC
CASSAFLGGSSGEQYF
>once|TRBJ2-1|TRBD2|TRBV27
TGTGCCAGCAGTTCCCTAACCGGGACTAGCGGGAGTCTTGAGCAGTTCTTC
CASSSLTGTSGSLEQFF
>-|TRBJ2-7|-|TRBV28
TGTGCCAGCAGGATCCCGGGTCCCTCCTACGAGCAGTACTTC
CASRIPGPSYEQYF
>many|TRBJ2-1|TRBD2|TRBV28
TGTGCCAGCACCATTGATGGACTAGCGGGAGATGAGCAGTTCTTC
CASTIDGLAGDEQFF
>many|TRBJ1-2|TRBD1|TRBV12-3/TRBV12-4
TGTGCCAGCAGGGCTGACAGGGGCGGCTATGGCTACACCTTC
CASRADRGGYGYTF
>many|TRBJ2-1|-|TRBV5-5
TGTGCCAGCAGCGTACAAACTAGTAGCTCCTACAATGAGCAGTTCTTC
CASSVQTSSSYNEQFF
>-|TRBJ2-7|-|TRBV20-1
TGCAGTGCTAGATTCAGGGGCGCGCGGGGGCTCTTGGAGCAGTACTTC
CSARFRGARGLLEQYF
>many|TRBJ1-5|TRBD1|TRBV6-2/TRBV6-3
TGTGCCAGCTTGACAGGGGAAGGTGGCAATCAGCCCCAGCATTTT
CASLTGEGGNQPQHF
>many|TRBJ2-2|-|TRBV2
TGTGCCAGCAGTGCGTTGGGAACGAACACCGGGGAGCTGTTTTTT
CASSALGTNTGELFF
>many|TRBJ2-7|TRBD1|TRBV30
TGTGCCTGCATCCGGGACAGCTCCTACGAGCAGTACTTC
CACIRDSSYEQYF
>many|TRBJ2-7|TRBD2|TRBV27
TGTGCCAGCAGTCCAGAGGCAGGCGGGAGATCCTACGAGCAGTACTTC
CASSPEAGGRSYEQYF
>many|TRBJ1-1|-|TRBV28
TGTGCCAGCAGTTCATCCAGGGTAGCCGGAACTGAAGCTTTCTTT
CASSSSRVAGTEAFF